Following are 13 T cell receptor beta chains from one sample sequenced in a study of OX40 agonist ivuxolimab in advanced cancers. Profiling relied on immunoSEQ multiplex PCR, and the TCRdb table lists in-frame clones only, not all of them. Of about 60,000 clones listed, about 94% are singletons. This material consisted of CD4+ or CD8+ T cells sorted from blood, taken in a trial of the OX40 agonist ivuxolimab. Source of these receptors: an adult with an advanced solid tumor such as melanoma, head and neck, liver or kidney cancer.

The genes are TRBV27 and TRBJ2-7; 8 nucleotides line up with TRBD2. V lost 4 bases, J lost 2 bases, and 7 bases stayed unmatched. Germline CDR1 is MNHEY and CDR2 is SMNVEV (reference sequence). This CDR3 has 15 residues. CDR3 protein: CASSSDPAGAYEQYF. The CDR3 DNA sequence: TGTGCCAGCAGTTCTGACCCAGCGGGAGCCTACGAGCAGTACTTC.

The CDR3 here is CASSIVWDTSNEKLFF. In DNA, the CDR3 is TGTGCCAGTAGTATCGTTTGGGACACATCTAATGAAAAACTGTTTTTT. The rearrangement uses TRBV19 and TRBJ1-4, with D possibly being TRBD1 (6 bases). This CDR3 has 16 amino acids. V was trimmed by 3 bases and J by 3 bases, leaving 14 bases between them. The germline CDR1 and CDR2 sequences are LNHDA and SQIVND (reference sequence).

The chain is built from TRBV10-3 and TRBJ2-7; 9 bases agree with TRBD2. With 10 bases clipped from V and 2 bases from J, the junction kept 12 bases outside the gene matches. Germline V gene sequence: CDR1 ENHRY, CDR2 SYGVKD. The length of the CDR3 is 15 residues. CDR3 protein: CATGGGAAVTYEQYF. The CDR3 bases are TGTGCCACCGGCGGGGGGGCTGCCGTCACCTACGAGCAGTACTTC.

The V gene is TRBV19, the J gene TRBJ1-4; D perhaps matches TRBD1 (5 bases). The germline V gene encodes CDR1 LNHDA and CDR2 SQIVND (reference sequence). This CDR3 region has 13 residues. The V end was cut by 5 bases, the J end by 8 bases, with 12 bases between. The CDR3 DNA is TGTGCCAGTAGTTTCAGGGCTGGGGAAAAACTGTTTTTT. Translated: CASSFRAGEKLFF.

The gene calls are TRBV7-2 and TRBJ1-2; D is unresolved. V was trimmed by 1 base and J by 1 base, leaving 7 bases between them. Germline V gene lookup returns CDR1 SGHTA and CDR2 FQGNSA. This CDR3 has 14 residues. CDR3: CASSLDQINYGYTF. CDR3 coding DNA: TGTGCCAGCAGCTTAGACCAGATTAACTATGGCTACACCTTC.

The chain joins TRBV4-3 to TRBJ1-2; D gene unclear. Trimming took 6 bases from V and 3 from J, leaving 14 bases between them. Per the germline V gene, CDR1 is LGHNA and CDR2 is YSLEER. The length of the CDR3 is 14 residues. CDR3 sequence (DNA): TGCGCCAGCAGTCCTGGAACCGTTGACTATGGCTACACCTTC. This codes for CASSPGTVDYGYTF.

This rearrangement joins TRBV4-2 to TRBJ1-1; 9 bases are shared with TRBD1. The CDR3 length is 16 residues. CDR1 and CDR2 from the germline V gene are LGHNA and YNFKEQ. Trimming at V came to 3 bases and at J to 4 bases, leaving 9 bases not matched to a gene. The CDR3 loop reads CASSQLGTGRSTEAFF. Written as DNA, the CDR3 is TGTGCCAGCAGCCAGCTAGGGACAGGGCGGAGCACTGAAGCTTTCTTT.

The chain recombines TRBV2 with TRBJ2-7, with D maybe TRBD1 (6 bases). The V gene lost 9 bases and the J gene lost 4 bases, with 19 bases spanning the gap. Germline V gene lookup returns CDR1 SNHLY and CDR2 FYNNEI. The CDR3 contains 14 residues. CDR3 loop: CASKGVEVKYEQYF. In nucleotides, the CDR3 is TGTGCCAGTAAGGGGGTGGAGGTGAAGTACGAGCAGTACTTC.

The CDR3 is CASSLASGLTYGYTF. DNA of the CDR3: TGTGCCAGCAGCTTGGCGTCAGGACTAACATATGGCTACACCTTC. This chain connects TRBV5-6 to TRBJ1-2; D is ambiguous. From germline, CDR1 is SGHDT and CDR2 YYEEEE. V was cut by 0 bases and J by 5 bases, with 14 bases left in between. The CDR3 spans 15 residues.

The chain couples TRBV4-3 to TRBJ2-3; 12 bases are a match to TRBD2. CDR3 length equals 18 residues. J lost 2 bases, V lost 3 bases, and 9 bases had no gene match. Per germline, CDR1 LGHNA and CDR2 YSLEER. In DNA, the CDR3 is TGCGCCAGCAGCCAGAATCCGACTAGCGGGAGTCCCACAGATACGCAGTATTTT. It is translated as CASSQNPTSGSPTDTQYF.

This clone was found once. The chain employs TRBV11-2 and TRBJ2-7; TRBD2 matches 7 bases. CDR3 length equals 17 residues. Trimming removed 5 bases from V and 4 bases from J; junction bases left unmatched: 17. CDR1 is SGHAT, CDR2 FQNNGV, per germline. The CDR3, as DNA: TGTGCCAGCAGCCCGGGGGGAGGGCCGCGGTCCCGATACGAGCAGTACTTC. This codes for CASSPGGGPRSRYEQYF.

The CDR3 here is CASSVEDGTYEQYF. As DNA, the CDR3 is TGTGCCAGCAGCGTGGAGGACGGAACCTACGAGCAGTACTTC. The chain has TRBV9 and TRBJ2-7, with a tentative D call TRBD2 (5 bases). V lost 2 bases, J lost 2 bases, and 11 bases lay in between. CDR3 length: 14 amino acids. Germline CDR1 SGDLS, CDR2 YYNGEE.

In regard to this clone: Other DNA variants within this sample encode the same CDR3. CDR3 nucleotide sequence: TGTGCCAGCAGTCTCCCTAGCACAGATACGCAGTATTTT. Its translation: CASSLPSTDTQYF. The rearrangement uses TRBV27 and TRBJ2-3; D ambiguous. Per the germline V gene, CDR1 is MNHEY and CDR2 is SMNVEV (reference sequence). Trimming removed 5 bases at V and 0 bases at J, with 6 bases between. CDR3 length: 13 residues.